This T cell receptor (beta chain) appears in the sequencing data of a study of blood T cell repertoires in COVID-19. The CDR3 contains 16 residues. The V and J ends lost 4 bases and 4 bases, in that order; junction bases with no gene match: 3. Germline values: CDR1 KGHDR, CDR2 SFDVKD. Profiled with immunoSEQ multiplex PCR; TCRdb holds only in-frame clones, not every one. The sample carries approximately 280,000 clones, about 89% recorded once. The source material was peripheral blood. This receptor was identified in a man aged 35-49 years with acute or convalescent COVID-19. The rearrangement joins TRBV24-1 to TRBJ2-1; 13 bases line up with TRBD2. The chain's CDR3 is CATSDPTSGGYNEQFF. CDR3 in DNA: TGTGCCACCAGTGACCCGACTAGCGGGGGGTACAATGAGCAGTTCTTC.